The rows below give T cell receptor beta chains drawn from one sample of a study of cytomegalovirus exposure and HLA in healthy donors. The protocol was immunoSEQ multiplex PCR, while the TCRdb copy is restricted to in-frame clones and leaves out a portion. Of about 180,000 clones listed, under 80% are singletons. The sample consisted of PBMCs. The receptors stem from a woman aged 30 to 39 in good health and CMV-seropositive. Both conserved end residues are part of each CDR3. A D gene is named only where the DNA matches it firmly. Rows may omit the clone size; those that give it use once, few, many or a size class.

V: TRBV7-2
J: TRBJ1-1
size: -
length: 14
D: -
CDR3: CASSLANGNTEAFF
DNA: TGTGCCAGCAGCTTAGCGAACGGGAACACTGAAGCTTTCTTT

V: TRBV11-2
J: TRBJ1-5
size: once
length: 14
D: TRBD1
CDR3: CASSQGTGNQPQHF
DNA: TGTGCCAGCAGCCAAGGGACAGGGAATCAGCCCCAGCATTTT

V: TRBV19
J: TRBJ2-3
size: -
length: 17
D: TRBD1
CDR3: CASSGNYRGRGTDTQYF
DNA: TGTGCCAGTTCGGGGAACTACAGGGGGCGCGGCACAGATACGCAGTATTTT

V: TRBV6-4
J: TRBJ2-1
size: -
length: 14
D: TRBD1
CDR3: CASSPGQDYNEQFF
DNA: TGTGCCAGCAGCCCGGGACAGGACTACAATGAGCAGTTCTTC

V: TRBV11-3
J: TRBJ1-2
size: -
length: 14
D: TRBD1
CDR3: CASSFSTGQGGYTF
DNA: TGTGCCAGCAGCTTTTCGACAGGGCAGGGTGGCTACACCTTC

V: TRBV30
J: TRBJ2-7
size: -
length: 12
D: -
CDR3: CAWSPTGWYEYF
DNA: TGTGCCTGGAGTCCCACAGGTTGGTACGAGTACTTC

V: TRBV4-3
J: TRBJ1-5
size: -
length: 16
D: TRBD1
CDR3: CASSQDWGQGGQPQHF
DNA: TGCGCCAGCAGCCAAGATTGGGGACAGGGGGGTCAGCCCCAGCATTTT

V: TRBV7-9
J: TRBJ2-3
size: -
length: 16
D: TRBD2
CDR3: CASSRGSGVFTDTQYF
DNA: TGTGCCAGCAGCCGGGGCAGCGGGGTCTTCACAGATACGCAGTATTTT

V: TRBV25-1
J: TRBJ2-3
size: few
length: 12
D: -
CDR3: CASRTSTDTQYF
DNA: TGTGCCAGCAGGACTAGCACAGATACGCAGTATTTT

V: TRBV13
J: TRBJ2-7
size: few
length: 14
D: -
CDR3: CASSLEDSRDEQYF
DNA: TGTGCCAGCAGCTTAGAGGACAGTAGGGACGAGCAGTACTTC

V: TRBV6-5
J: TRBJ2-7
size: -
length: 14
D: -
CDR3: CASSYGTPSYEQYF
DNA: TGTGCCAGCAGTTACGGGACACCCTCCTACGAGCAGTACTTC

V: TRBV2
J: TRBJ2-3
size: -
length: 15
D: TRBD2
CDR3: CASSLAGGGVDTQYF
DNA: TGTGCCAGCAGCCTTGCGGGGGGCGGCGTAGATACGCAGTATTTT

V: TRBV28
J: TRBJ2-3
size: -
length: 16
D: TRBD2
CDR3: CASSLTERGGRDTQYF
DNA: TGTGCCAGCAGTTTAACAGAGCGGGGGGGCAGGGATACGCAGTATTTT

V: TRBV28
J: TRBJ2-3
size: -
length: 12
D: -
CDR3: CASFAPPDTQYF
DNA: TGTGCCAGCTTCGCGCCCCCAGATACGCAGTATTTT

V: TRBV28
J: TRBJ1-3
size: -
length: 16
D: -
CDR3: CASSTQAGPSGNTIYF
DNA: TGTGCCAGCAGCACGCAGGCGGGGCCCTCTGGAAACACCATATATTTT

V: TRBV4-2
J: TRBJ1-1
size: -
length: 18
D: -
CDR3: CASSQDRRDPRVFTEAFF
DNA: TGTGCCAGCAGCCAAGATCGGAGGGATCCCAGGGTTTTCACTGAAGCTTTCTTT

V: TRBV6-4
J: TRBJ2-3
size: few
length: 13
D: -
CDR3: CASSDQGGDTQYF
DNA: TGTGCCAGCAGTGACCAGGGGGGAGATACGCAGTATTTT

V: TRBV28
J: TRBJ2-6
size: once
length: 15
D: -
CDR3: CASTGGNSGANVLTF
DNA: TGTGCCAGCACAGGGGGGAACTCTGGGGCCAACGTCCTGACTTTC

V: TRBV28
J: TRBJ1-2
size: -
length: 13
D: -
CDR3: CASSAARRDGYTF
DNA: TGTGCCAGCAGTGCAGCCCGGAGAGATGGCTACACCTTC

V: TRBV5-4
J: TRBJ2-6
size: -
length: 19
D: TRBD1
CDR3: CASSRSGTGGASGANGLTF
DNA: TGTGCCAGCAGTCGATCGGGGACAGGGGGCGCGTCTGGGGCCAACGGCCTGACTTTC

V: TRBV4-1
J: TRBJ2-5
size: few
length: 15
D: -
CDR3: CASSQGGTPQETQYF
DNA: TGCGCCAGCAGCCAAGGTGGGACTCCTCAAGAGACCCAGTACTTC

V: TRBV10-3
J: TRBJ1-2
size: once
length: 13
D: TRBD1
CDR3: CAMTGGENYGYTF
DNA: TGTGCCATGACAGGGGGCGAGAACTATGGCTACACCTTC

V: TRBV12-5
J: TRBJ1-1
size: once
length: 15
D: -
CDR3: CASGSPPGFNTEAFF
DNA: TGTGCTAGTGGATCACCTCCAGGGTTCAACACTGAAGCTTTCTTT

V: TRBV14
J: TRBJ1-2
size: -
length: 16
D: -
CDR3: CASSQVGGRSPYGYTF
DNA: TGTGCCAGCAGCCAAGTGGGGGGAAGGTCCCCCTATGGCTACACCTTC

V: TRBV9
J: TRBJ2-3
size: -
length: 15
D: -
CDR3: CASSVGHGSTDTQYF
DNA: TGTGCCAGCAGCGTAGGACACGGTAGCACAGATACGCAGTATTTT

V: TRBV6-6
J: TRBJ2-7
size: -
length: 13
D: TRBD1
CDR3: CASSYPQGVEQYF
DNA: TGTGCCAGCAGTTACCCACAGGGGGTCGAGCAGTACTTC

V: TRBV7-8
J: TRBJ2-2
size: -
length: 15
D: TRBD1
CDR3: CASSHLQGASGELFF
DNA: TGTGCCAGCAGCCATCTACAGGGGGCTAGCGGGGAGCTGTTTTTT

V: TRBV4-2
J: TRBJ1-2
size: -
length: 16
D: -
CDR3: CASSPVGGSFNYGYTF
DNA: TGTGCCAGCAGCCCGGTCGGGGGTTCATTCAACTATGGCTACACCTTC

V: TRBV7-9
J: TRBJ2-3
size: -
length: 17
D: TRBD2
CDR3: CASSSGTSGYRSDTQYF
DNA: TGTGCCAGCAGCTCCGGGACTAGCGGATATAGATCAGATACGCAGTATTTT

V: TRBV6-1
J: TRBJ2-7
size: -
length: 15
D: TRBD1
CDR3: CASSPRTGGPYEQYF
DNA: TGTGCCAGCAGTCCCAGGACAGGGGGACCCTACGAGCAGTACTTC

V: TRBV10-2
J: TRBJ1-5
size: few
length: 17
D: -
CDR3: CASSELGWGGENQPQHF
DNA: TGCGCCAGCAGTGAGTTAGGCTGGGGAGGGGAAAATCAGCCCCAGCATTTT

V: TRBV28
J: TRBJ2-7
size: -
length: 13
D: -
CDR3: CASVPGGSYEQYF
DNA: TGTGCCAGCGTCCCCGGAGGGTCCTACGAGCAGTACTTC

V: TRBV10-3
J: TRBJ2-7
size: -
length: 17
D: -
CDR3: CAISDPNYRDHPYEQYF
DNA: TGTGCCATCAGTGATCCCAATTACAGGGATCATCCCTACGAGCAGTACTTC

V: TRBV30
J: TRBJ2-7
size: few
length: 12
D: TRBD2
CDR3: CAWSVRRGGGSF
DNA: TGTGCCTGGAGTGTACGACGGGGGGGAGGGTCCTTC

V: TRBV12-5
J: TRBJ2-1
size: -
length: 16
D: TRBD2
CDR3: CASGLELAGGLNEQFF
DNA: TGTGCTAGTGGTTTGGAGCTAGCGGGGGGGCTCAATGAGCAGTTCTTC

V: TRBV6-5
J: TRBJ1-5
size: -
length: 14
D: TRBD1
CDR3: CASRRQGAHQPQHF
DNA: TGTGCCAGCAGGAGACAGGGGGCTCACCAGCCCCAGCATTTT

V: TRBV9
J: TRBJ2-7
size: -
length: 17
D: TRBD1
CDR3: CASSFLGQGRSRDEQYF
DNA: TGTGCCAGCAGCTTCCTTGGACAGGGTAGAAGCCGTGACGAGCAGTACTTC

V: TRBV10-2
J: TRBJ2-1
size: -
length: 18
D: -
CDR3: CASSAYPAGTPSRNEQFF
DNA: TGCGCCAGCTCCGCGTACCCCGCAGGGACACCCTCCAGGAATGAGCAGTTCTTC

V: TRBV14
J: TRBJ1-2
size: -
length: 14
D: TRBD1
CDR3: CASSQMGQGVGYTF
DNA: TGTGCCAGCAGCCAAATGGGACAGGGGGTTGGCTACACCTTC

V: TRBV9
J: TRBJ2-1
size: -
length: 16
D: TRBD1
CDR3: CASSPQTGGFGNEQFF
DNA: TGTGCCAGCAGCCCACAGACAGGGGGGTTCGGCAATGAGCAGTTCTTC

V: TRBV6-5
J: TRBJ1-5
size: -
length: 15
D: TRBD1
CDR3: CASRYSTGVNQPQHF
DNA: TGTGCCAGCAGATACTCGACAGGGGTAAATCAGCCCCAGCATTTT

V: TRBV6-6
J: TRBJ1-4
size: -
length: 13
D: -
CDR3: CASSYSGREKLFF
DNA: TGTGCCAGCAGTTACTCGGGGCGGGAAAAACTGTTTTTT

V: TRBV7-2
J: TRBJ2-3
size: -
length: 13
D: -
CDR3: CASSPGRGDTQYF
DNA: TGTGCCAGCAGCCCCGGGCGAGGGGATACGCAGTATTTT

V: TRBV19
J: TRBJ2-7
size: few
length: 14
D: -
CDR3: CASSILGARYEQYF
DNA: TGTGCCAGTAGTATCCTGGGGGCACGTTACGAGCAGTACTTC

V: TRBV9
J: TRBJ1-2
size: -
length: 14
D: -
CDR3: CASSPQTSNYGYTF
DNA: TGTGCCAGCAGCCCCCAGACATCAAACTATGGCTACACCTTC

V: TRBV5-8
J: TRBJ1-5
size: -
length: 13
D: -
CDR3: CASSLGDKQPQHF
DNA: TGTGCCAGCAGCTTGGGAGACAAACAGCCCCAGCATTTT

V: TRBV5-1
J: TRBJ2-7
size: -
length: 14
D: TRBD1
CDR3: CASSSGDRAYEQYF
DNA: TGCGCCAGCAGCTCCGGAGACAGGGCCTACGAGCAGTACTTC

V: TRBV7-3
J: TRBJ1-1
size: -
length: 14
D: TRBD1
CDR3: CASSSYGQAVEAFF
DNA: TGTGCCAGCAGCTCATACGGACAGGCGGTTGAAGCTTTCTTT

V: TRBV9
J: TRBJ2-3
size: -
length: 19
D: TRBD2
CDR3: CASSVGPLLAGVSTDTQYF
DNA: TGTGCCAGCAGCGTAGGGCCCCTACTAGCGGGGGTTAGCACAGATACGCAGTATTTT

V: TRBV27
J: TRBJ2-1
size: -
length: 15
D: -
CDR3: CASRWGVSSYNEQFF
DNA: TGTGCCAGCAGGTGGGGGGTAAGCTCCTACAATGAGCAGTTCTTC